Shown below are 21 T cell receptor beta chains from a single sample sequenced in a study of beta chain features in type 1 diabetes. The isolated RNA, all of it, was reverse transcribed, so expressed TCRB transcripts were what got sequenced. Produced via immunoSEQ multiplex PCR; TCRdb's table is partial and in-frame only. This table has 150,000 to 190,000 clones, 8.1% appearing once. The material sequenced was central memory CD4+ T cells from blood. These receptors originate from a man younger than 35 in good health.

The CDR3 region is CASRSGQGLDYGYTF. CDR3 nucleotides: TGTGCCAGCAGATCGGGACAGGGGCTGGACTATGGCTACACCTTC. J is TRBJ1-2 and V is TRBV6-5, with 10 positions matching TRBD1. Germline CDR1 reads MNHEY; CDR2 reads SVGAGI. The CDR3 is 15 amino acids. J gave up 3 bases and V 6 bases, and 7 bases lay outside the gene matches.

This clone was seen a handful of times. The V gene is TRBV7-2, the J gene TRBJ1-5; D call uncertain. Trimming removed 1 base from V and 0 bases from J, with 7 bases in between. This CDR3 spans 15 amino acids. CDR1 is SGHTA, CDR2 FQGNSA, per germline. CDR3 nucleotides: TGTGCCAGCAGCTTAGAATACAGTAGCAATCAGCCCCAGCATTTT. It is translated as CASSLEYSSNQPQHF.

The chain carries TRBV4-3 and TRBJ2-3, with D maybe TRBD2 (6 bases). Germline assignment: CDR1 LGHNA and CDR2 YSLEER. Trimming shortened V by 5 bases and J by 2 bases, and 14 bases separated the two germline ends. The CDR3 is 15 amino acids. This CDR3 reads CASSYRGGDTDTQYF. Written as DNA, the CDR3 is TGCGCCAGCAGCTACCGGGGAGGAGACACAGATACGCAGTATTTT.

CDR3 sequence reads: CASSPRDSSGYTF. The CDR3, as DNA: TGTGCCAGCTCACCCCGGGACAGCTCCGGCTACACCTTC. The chain employs TRBV18 and TRBJ1-2, with 7 bases lining up with TRBD1. Germline lookup yields CDR1 KGHSH and CDR2 LQKENI. The CDR3 totals 13 residues. Unmatched junction bases numbered 6, after V lost 3 bases and J lost 8 bases.

At least ten counts were recorded for this clone. The chain carries TRBV5-1 and TRBJ2-1; D perhaps matches TRBD1 (6 bases). The length of the CDR3 is 13 residues. V shed 4 bases and J shed 12 bases, with 17 bases lying between them. Germline V gives CDR1 SGHRS, CDR2 YFSETQ. The CDR3 spells CASSPHNPTGQFF. CDR3 sequence (DNA): TGCGCCAGCAGCCCCCACAATCCGACAGGGCAGTTCTTC.

In its sample, this clone was seen a few times. The chain joins TRBV27 to TRBJ1-6; D perhaps matches TRBD1 (6 bases). The CDR3 is 14 amino acids. Germline V gene lookup returns CDR1 MNHEY and CDR2 SMNVEV (reference sequence). Trimming pared 2 bases from V and 9 bases from J, leaving 11 bases between. The DNA of the CDR3 is TGTGCCAGCAGTTTAGCAGGGGAGGGTTCACCCCTCCACTTT. It is translated as CASSLAGEGSPLHF.

The rearrangement joins TRBV2 to TRBJ2-1, with D unclear. Trimming left V 7 bases short and J 5 bases short, with 12 bases between. Germline lookup yields CDR1 SNHLY and CDR2 FYNNEI. The CDR3 spans 13 residues. CDR3 nucleotide sequence: TGTGCCAGCACCGTAAATCTAGACAATGAGCAGTTCTTC. Its protein is CASTVNLDNEQFF.

This clone was found a few times. The genes are TRBV5-6 and TRBJ2-1; TRBD1 is a possible D gene (6 bases). CDR3 length: 15 residues. The V and J ends lost 4 bases and 7 bases respectively, with 18 bases between them. The germline CDR1 and CDR2 sequences are SGHDT and YYEEEE. CDR3 sequence (DNA): TGTGCCAGCAGCGATCAGGGGTGGATGGAAAATGAGCAGTTCTTC. Its protein is CASSDQGWMENEQFF.

The gene calls are TRBV6-8 and TRBJ2-3; 7 bases match TRBD2. The germline V gene has CDR1 MNHGY and CDR2 SAAAGT. J was trimmed by 0 bases and V by 6 bases; bases with no gene match: 18. The CDR3 runs to 19 residues. CDR3 coding DNA: TGTGCCAGCAGCTTCGAGTTTGGGACTACGACCACTAGCACAGATACGCAGTATTTT. This encodes CASSFEFGTTTTSTDTQYF.

This clone occurred many times. This chain connects TRBV28 to TRBJ2-7; 11 bases are shared with TRBD1. The CDR3 length is 15 residues. V trimming: 7 bases; J trimming: 5 bases; junction bases outside the gene matches: 10. The germline V gene has CDR1 MDHEN and CDR2 SYDVKM. CDR3 nucleotides: TGTGCCAGCACCCAATCCTGGACAGGGGGCCACGAGCAGTACTTC. Translated: CASTQSWTGGHEQYF.

Ten or more counts support this clone. The chain is built from TRBV4-3 and TRBJ2-1, with 8 nucleotides matching TRBD2. CDR1 is LGHNA, CDR2 YSLEER, per germline. J gave up 0 bases and V 6 bases, and 7 bases lay outside the gene matches. This CDR3 has 16 residues. The CDR3 protein is CASSPPGTSSYNEQFF. As DNA, the CDR3 is TGCGCCAGCAGTCCCCCCGGGACTAGCTCCTACAATGAGCAGTTCTTC.

The V call is TRBV7-9, the J call TRBJ2-2, with D maybe TRBD1 (6 bases). Germline V gives CDR1 SEHNR, CDR2 FQNEAQ (reference sequence). V was pared by 1 base and J by 10 bases, with 10 bases between. The CDR3 consists of 13 residues. CDR3 sequence: CASSLGGHEELFF. In DNA, the CDR3 is TGTGCCAGCAGCTTAGGGGGGCACGAGGAGCTGTTTTTT.

This clone was seen a handful of times. The chain couples TRBV28 to TRBJ2-4; 8 nucleotides match TRBD1. After removal of 0 bases from V and 6 bases from J, the junction contained 7 bases not matched to a gene. Germline loops: CDR1 MDHEN, CDR2 SYDVKM. The CDR3 has 16 residues. The chain's CDR3 is CASSLWKGQAVNIQYF. The CDR3 nucleotides read TGTGCCAGCAGTTTATGGAAGGGACAGGCGGTAAACATTCAGTACTTC. Filled out from reference TRBV28 and TRBJ2-4, the complete variable domain reads DVKVTQSSRYLVKRTGEKVFLECVQDMDHENMFWYRQDPGLGLRLIYFSYDVKMKEKGDIPEGYSVSREKKERFSLILESASTNQTSMYLCASSLWKGQAVNIQYFGAGTRLSVL.

This clone was observed a handful of times. In DNA form, the CDR3 reads TGTGCCAGCAGTCCAGGGGGCGGGTTATACGAGCAGTACTTC. Translation gives CASSPGGGLYEQYF. The rearrangement joins TRBV6-6 to TRBJ2-7, with TRBD1 matching over 8 bases. CDR3 length: 14 amino acids. The V and J ends lost 5 bases and 4 bases, in that order; junction bases with no gene match: 7. The germline CDR1 and CDR2 sequences are MNHNY and SVGAGI (reference sequence).

This clone was seen repeatedly, ten times or more. This chain joins TRBV7-2 and TRBJ2-7; 10 bases match TRBD2. The CDR3 contains 16 residues. Germline V gene data show CDR1 as SGHTA and CDR2 as FQGNSA. V gave up 4 bases and J gave up 0 bases; unmatched junction bases: 6. This CDR3 is CASSYSGGPTSYEQYF. In DNA form, the CDR3 reads TGTGCCAGCAGCTATAGCGGGGGGCCTACCTCCTACGAGCAGTACTTC.

CDR3 region: CASSQTGLVGKNNEQFF. In nucleotides, the CDR3 is TGCGCCAGCAGCCAAACTGGACTAGTTGGAAAGAACAATGAGCAGTTCTTC. The rearrangement joins TRBV4-1 to TRBJ2-1; 7 nucleotides match TRBD2. Germline lookup yields CDR1 MGHRA and CDR2 YSYEKL. V shed 2 bases, J shed 5 bases, and the junction held 12 bases outside the gene matches. The CDR3 totals 17 residues.

The chain has TRBV27 and TRBJ2-1, with TRBD1 matching 7 bases. The V gene's germline CDR1 is MNHEY and CDR2 SMNVEV (reference sequence). The CDR3 length is 14 residues. Trimming at V came to 5 bases and at J to 8 bases, leaving 9 bases not matched to a gene. The CDR3 DNA follows: TGTGCCAGCAGTCGCCGGGACAGAGAGTATGAGCAGTTCTTC. Protein: CASSRRDREYEQFF.

This clone appeared many times. Different DNA sequences within this sample yield the same CDR3. V and J are TRBV7-9 and TRBJ2-1, with a weak D call TRBD2 (6 bases). This CDR3 is 13 amino acids long. The germline V and J ends were trimmed by 2 bases and 6 bases, with 8 bases remaining between them. CDR1 is SEHNR, CDR2 FQNEAQ, per germline (reference sequence). The CDR3 sequence: CASSLLGGNEQFF. In DNA, the CDR3 is TGTGCCAGCAGCTTACTGGGGGGCAATGAGCAGTTCTTC.

This chain uses TRBV4-1 with TRBJ1-5; 8 nucleotides agree with TRBD1. Per the germline V gene, CDR1 is MGHRA and CDR2 is YSYEKL. V dropped 2 bases and J dropped 7; count of bases not matched to a gene: 13. The CDR3 is 17 residues long. CDR3: CASSQSETGVIGQPQHF. The CDR3 DNA reads TGCGCCAGCAGCCAATCAGAGACAGGGGTAATTGGGCAGCCCCAGCATTTT.

This clone was detected only a few times. The V call is TRBV18, the J call TRBJ1-3; a possible D gene is TRBD1 (5 bases). CDR1 KGHSH and CDR2 LQKENI come from the germline V gene. The V end lost 5 bases, the J end lost 3 bases, and 11 bases lay between the germline ends. The CDR3 covers 14 residues. The CDR3 protein is CASSYGGYGNTIYF. CDR3 DNA sequence: TGTGCCAGCTCATACGGGGGTTATGGAAACACCATATATTTT.

Here the CDR3 DNA reads TGTGCCAGCAGCTTAGTAGACAGCGCAACTAATGAAAAACTGTTTTTT. Protein sequence: CASSLVDSATNEKLFF. This chain uses TRBV7-6 with TRBJ1-4; possibly TRBD1 for D (5 bases). This CDR3 spans 16 amino acids. Germline assignment: CDR1 SGHVS and CDR2 FNYEAQ. V was pared by 1 base and J by 0 bases, with 9 bases between.